Included here is one TCR beta chain sequence, with context. In each case, RNA was isolated and then reverse transcribed into cDNA as the sequencing template. Using immunoSEQ multiplex PCR, the repertoire was profiled, and TCRdb retains in-frame clones only, with some absent. Among 200,000 to 250,000 clones listed, about 64% were seen once. Indicated treatment: oral pan-JAK inhibitor, 5-10 mg twice daily. These data come from a study of CD8+ T cells in alopecia areata. Trimming took 4 bases from V and 4 from J, leaving 14 bases between them. CDR3 length equals 15 residues. CDR1 and CDR2 (germline): SGHNT, YYREEE (reference sequence).

V usage is TRBV5-4 and J usage is TRBJ2-2; TRBD2 might be the D (5 bases). This sample comprised CD4+ T cells sorted from blood, obtained at week 4, from a patient treated with tofacitinib. The origin of this receptor is a human donor with alopecia areata. The CDR3 loop reads CASSHSAGRTGELFF. CDR3 coding DNA: TGTGCCAGCAGCCATTCGGCGGGCCGCACCGGGGAGCTGTTTTTT.